This entry lists 23 T cell receptor beta chains sequenced from one sample in a study of T cells in Graves' hyperthyroidism and ophthalmopathy. The TCR beta CDR3 regions underwent amplification using RNA transcripts as the source. First-round RT-PCR targeting the TCR CDR3 was performed with the HTBI primer set. TCRdb independently ran MiXCR on the multiplex PCR reads; one entry per CDR3 protein. This table has around 600,000 distinct CDR3 sequences, over 40% appearing once. Sequencing was done on a sample of peripheral blood or thyroid tissue (not recorded which). All receptors come from an adult man with Graves' disease, either hyperthyroidism or ophthalmopathy (not recorded which).

Worth noting for this clonotype: A clone one base away is much larger, so this may be a read error. The chain carries TRBV12-3 or TRBV12-4 and TRBJ1-3; D call uncertain. V dropped 8 bases and J dropped 4 bases, with 12 bases sitting between them. The CDR3 runs to 13 residues. The CDR3 DNA reads as TGTGCCAGCCGACGGGGAGGGGGAAACACCATATATTTT. Translated: CASRRGGGNTIYF.

This chain joins TRBV10-3 and TRBJ1-6, with 10 bases matching TRBD1. The length of the CDR3 is 13 residues. The V gene's germline CDR1 is ENHRY and CDR2 SYGVKD. With 8 bases clipped from V and 10 bases from J, the junction kept 5 bases outside the gene matches. CDR3 protein: CAIGTGEISPLHF. DNA of the CDR3: TGTGCCATCGGGACAGGGGAGATATCACCCCTCCACTTT.

The CDR3 here is CATSDLTGDTYEQYF. The CDR3, as DNA: TGTGCCACCAGTGACCTGACAGGGGACACCTACGAGCAGTACTTC. J is TRBJ2-7 and V is TRBV24-1, with 8 bases matching TRBD1. V shed 4 bases, J shed 2 bases, and the junction held 6 bases outside the gene matches. There are 15 residues in the CDR3. Per the germline V gene, CDR1 is KGHDR and CDR2 is SFDVKD.

This chain uses TRBV14 with TRBJ1-1; the D gene is possibly TRBD1 (5 bases). Germline-derived CDR1 and CDR2 are SGHDN and FVKESK. V gave up 4 bases and J gave up 1 base, with 13 bases separating them. The CDR3 is 15 amino acids. CDR3 sequence: CASSPHRGANTEAFF. The CDR3 DNA follows: TGTGCCAGCAGCCCTCATCGTGGGGCGAACACTGAAGCTTTCTTT.

The chain employs TRBV7-9 and TRBJ1-5; 7 positions match TRBD1. The CDR3 sequence is 16 residues long. V shed 4 bases, J shed 6 bases, and the junction held 12 bases outside the gene matches. Looked up from germline, CDR1 is SEHNR and CDR2 is FQNEAQ (reference sequence). The CDR3 nucleotides are TGTGCCAGCAGCTCACCACCGGGGAGGGGGCCTCAGCCCCAGCATTTT. It encodes CASSSPPGRGPQPQHF.

With respect to this clonotype: The junction shows a germline mismatch at one end, possibly a read error. V gene TRBV7-6 combines with J gene TRBJ2-6; TRBD1 matches at 8 bases. CDR3 length: 14 residues. Germline CDR1 SGHVS, CDR2 FNYEAQ. The CDR3 DNA reads as TGTGCCAGCAGCTTAGCGCAGGGGGCCGACGTCCTGACTTTC. Residues: CASSLAQGADVLTF.

The chain uses TRBV10-3 and TRBJ2-7, with TRBD2 identical over 10 bases. Germline V CDR1 and CDR2: ENHRY, SYGVKD. The CDR3 extends over 14 amino acids. The trim removed 10 bases at V and 4 bases at J, leaving 10 bases unmatched. The DNA of the CDR3 is TGTGCCAGCGTGCGGACTAGCGGCCTTTACGAGCAGTACTTC. It yields the protein CASVRTSGLYEQYF.

The chain has TRBV19 and TRBJ1-5; D ambiguous. The CDR3 runs 13 residues. V was trimmed by 4 bases and J by 3 bases, leaving 7 bases between them. The germline V gene has CDR1 LNHDA and CDR2 SQIVND (reference sequence). The CDR3 DNA reads TGTGCCAGTAGTACCCCCCTCAATCAGCCCCAGCATTTT. It translates to CASSTPLNQPQHF.

Concerning this clonotype itself: Just one base apart from a much larger clone, this may be a read error. Here the CDR3 omits its conserved ending phenylalanine or tryptophan, so a read error is the likely source. CDR3 amino acids: CASRQDPESRRAFL. The CDR3 DNA is TGTGCCAGCAGACAGGACCCCGAGTCTCGGAGAGCTTTCCTT. The V gene is TRBV2, the J gene TRBJ1-1; TRBD1 might be the D (5 bases). V dropped 6 bases and J dropped 10 bases, with 21 bases sitting between them. This CDR3 has 14 amino acids. Germline assignment: CDR1 SNHLY and CDR2 FYNNEI.

This clonotype was observed a few times. The chain couples TRBV12-5 to TRBJ1-1; 9 nucleotides match TRBD1. The CDR3 sequence is 14 residues long. Germline CDR1 and CDR2: LGHNT and FRNRAP. With V trimmed by 8 bases and J by 3 bases, 7 bases remained unmatched. The CDR3 spells CASTGDREDTEAFF. The CDR3 DNA reads as TGTGCTAGTACTGGGGACAGGGAGGACACTGAAGCTTTCTTT.

This clonotype was observed many times. This CDR3 reads CASSPQGAAYEQYF. The CDR3 bases are TGTGCCAGTAGTCCACAGGGTGCGGCTTACGAGCAGTACTTC. This chain uses TRBV19 with TRBJ2-7, with D maybe TRBD1 (6 bases). This CDR3 has 14 residues. Germline V lookup: CDR1 LNHDA, CDR2 SQIVND (reference sequence). V was pared by 5 bases and J by 4 bases, with 15 bases between. Full variable domain (remainder filled in from reference TRBV19 and TRBJ2-7): DGGITQSPKYLFRKEGQNVTLSCEQNLNHDAMYWYRQDPGQGLRLIYYSQIVNDFQKGDIAEGYSVSREKKESFPLTVTSAQKNPTAFYLCASSPQGAAYEQYFGPGTRLTVT.

Written as DNA, the CDR3 is TGCGCCAGCAGTGAATCGACAGGGGGCGTGGACTATGGCTACACCTTC. It translates to CASSESTGGVDYGYTF. The chain carries TRBV10-2 and TRBJ1-2; 10 bases agree with TRBD1. The CDR3 runs to 16 residues. The junction had 7 bases not matched to a gene; V was cut back by 3 bases and J by 3 bases. Per germline, CDR1 WSHSY and CDR2 SAAADI.

The chain recombines TRBV5-1 with TRBJ1-6, with TRBD1 matching over 7 bases. Germline V gives CDR1 SGHRS, CDR2 YFSETQ. V shed 2 bases, J shed 0 bases, and the junction held 2 bases outside the gene matches. The CDR3 contains 16 residues. CDR3 in DNA: TGCGCCAGCAGCTTACAGGGGAACTCCTATAATTCACCCCTCCACTTT. Amino acid sequence: CASSLQGNSYNSPLHF.

This clonotype showed up many times. The J gene is TRBJ1-1, the V gene TRBV5-1; D unresolved. Between the trimmed V and J ends, which lost 1 base and 7 bases, there was a span of 11 bases. Germline CDR1 reads SGHRS; CDR2 reads YFSETQ. This CDR3 contains 13 residues. The CDR3 region is CASSLSTNREAFF. CDR3 bases: TGCGCCAGCAGCTTGAGCACGAACCGTGAAGCTTTCTTT.

This chain connects TRBV15 to TRBJ2-2; D unresolved. Trimming cost V 1 base and J 8 bases, with 5 bases left between them. This CDR3 has 12 amino acids. Germline lookup yields CDR1 LNHNV and CDR2 YYDKDF (reference sequence). This CDR3 reads CATSRGQGELFF. The CDR3 DNA follows: TGTGCCACCAGCAGAGGGCAGGGGGAGCTGTTTTTT. Looking up the rest from reference TRBV15 and TRBJ2-2 gives the full variable domain: DAMVIQNPRYQVTQFGKPVTLSCSQTLNHNVMYWYQQKSSQAPKLLFHYYDKDFNNEADTPDNFQSRRPNTSFCFLDIRSPGLGDTAMYLCATSRGQGELFFGEGSRLTVL.

V is TRBV20-1 and J is TRBJ1-6, with D possibly matching TRBD1 (5 bases). CDR3 length equals 16 residues. In germline, CDR1 is DFQATT, CDR2 SNEGSKA (reference sequence). The V end lost 4 bases, the J end lost 6 bases, and 19 bases lay between the germline ends. The CDR3 bases are TGCAGTGCTATAAGGGGAGTGGACACGCTTAATTCACCCCTCCACTTT. It translates to CSAIRGVDTLNSPLHF.

The chain joins TRBV29-1 to TRBJ2-5; unclear D gene. CDR1 is SQVTM, CDR2 ANQGSEA, per germline. Trimming left V 8 bases short and J 3 bases short, with 13 bases between. The CDR3 spans 12 residues. The CDR3 coding sequence is TGCAGCTTATCTTTCCCCGAAGAGACCCAGTACTTC. As protein: CSLSFPEETQYF.

This clonotype was seen ten or more times. The V call is TRBV10-2, the J call TRBJ1-1, with D tentatively TRBD1 (5 bases). The CDR3 sequence is 11 residues long. The V gene's germline CDR1 is WSHSY and CDR2 SAAADI. V was clipped by 4 bases and J by 10 bases, with 10 bases between them. The chain's CDR3 is CASSAGDAAFF. For the CDR3, the DNA is TGCGCCAGCAGTGCTGGGGACGCAGCTTTCTTT.

The gene calls are TRBV5-1 and TRBJ2-7; 8 bases are shared with TRBD1. Per the germline V gene, CDR1 is SGHRS and CDR2 is YFSETQ. This CDR3 is built from 16 residues. J was trimmed by 0 bases and V by 4 bases; bases with no gene match: 9. For the CDR3, the DNA is TGCGCCAGCAGCCAAGGACAGGGAGCTATCTCCTACGAGCAGTACTTC. Translating gives CASSQGQGAISYEQYF.

This clonotype was counted ten times or more. The V gene is TRBV11-2, the J gene TRBJ2-2; TRBD2 matches 7 bases. CDR3 size: 15 residues. CDR1 and CDR2 from the germline V gene are SGHAT and FQNNGV. Trimming took 3 bases from V and 3 from J; bases not matched to a gene: 4. The CDR3 region is CASSLGLADTGELFF. The CDR3 DNA reads TGTGCCAGCAGCTTGGGGCTAGCGGACACCGGGGAGCTGTTTTTT.

This clonotype was counted between two and nine times. The chain combines TRBV5-5 with TRBJ1-5; the match to TRBD1 covers 10 bases. This CDR3 comprises 15 residues. Germline V gives CDR1 SGHKS, CDR2 YYEKEE (reference sequence). V gave up 3 bases and J gave up 1 base; unmatched junction bases: 1. The CDR3 DNA reads TGTGCCAGCAGCTGGGACAGGGGAAGCAATCAGCCCCAGCATTTT. This translates into CASSWDRGSNQPQHF.

This clonotype has a handful of counts. The V gene is TRBV2, the J gene TRBJ2-5; 10 bases are shared with TRBD2. The CDR3 length is 16 residues. With 7 bases clipped from V and 4 bases from J, the junction kept 12 bases outside the gene matches. Germline values: CDR1 SNHLY, CDR2 FYNNEI. CDR3 residues: CASTGASGSMGETQYF. The CDR3 DNA reads as TGTGCCAGCACGGGGGCTAGCGGGAGTATGGGAGAGACCCAGTACTTC.

The chain recombines TRBV5-1 with TRBJ2-2; 12 bases are a match to TRBD1. This CDR3 is 15 amino acids long. The J segment lost 9 bases and the V segment lost 6 bases, leaving 9 bases of the junction unmatched. In germline, CDR1 is SGHRS, CDR2 YFSETQ. The CDR3 sequence is CASNNRDRGHRELFF. The CDR3 nucleotides read TGCGCCAGCAACAACCGGGACAGGGGGCACAGGGAGCTGTTTTTT. Combining the CDR3 with reference TRBV5-1 and TRBJ2-2 gives the whole variable domain KAGVTQTPRYLIKTRGQQVTLSCSPISGHRSVSWYQQTPGQGLQFLFEYFSETQRNKGNFPGRFSGRQFSNSRSEMNVSTLELGDSALYLCASNNRDRGHRELFFGEGSRLTVL.